This paragraph covers one T cell receptor (beta chain) sequence. Its antigen is unidentified. Unmatched junction bases numbered 2, after V lost 5 bases and J lost 2 bases. CDR1 MNHEY and CDR2 SMNVEV come from the germline V gene (reference sequence). The CDR3 is 15 residues long. Sequencing was performed with immunoSEQ multiplex PCR; in TCRdb, only in-frame clones are kept and a portion is missing. The sample comprises over 200,000 clones, 70% to 90% of which are singletons, and 2.5% to 3.5% rests with the top ten. The sample is drawn from a study of cytomegalovirus exposure and HLA in healthy donors. The study's findings and limits: Subsequent analysis revealed that first-cohort TCR clusters tended to co-occur in the approximately 120 validation repertoires.

Sequenced input: PBMCs. The chain couples TRBV27 to TRBJ2-3, with 12 nucleotides matching TRBD2. The clonotype was recovered from a young woman in good health and CMV-seronegative. The CDR3: CASSRLAGDTDTQYF. For the CDR3, the DNA is TGTGCCAGCAGTAGACTAGCGGGGGACACAGATACGCAGTATTTT.